This TCR beta chain derives from a study of T cell responses to AZD1222 COVID-19 vaccine. This CDR3 contains 15 residues. Germline CDR1 reads KGHSH; CDR2 reads LQKENI. V lost 3 bases and J lost 3; bases outside the gene matches: 7. The assay was immunoSEQ multiplex PCR, and TCRdb's table has in-frame clones only and misses some. This table has around 130,000 clones, about 90% appearing once. The sequence came from an adult who received the MenACWY meningococcal vaccine as a control. The specimen comprised peripheral blood, sampled 28 days after the second dose of the MenACWY control vaccine. The chain couples TRBV18 to TRBJ1-1; the match to TRBD1 covers 7 bases. The CDR3 spells CASSPSRGRDTEAFF. The CDR3 bases are TGTGCCAGCTCACCCTCAAGGGGGCGTGACACTGAAGCTTTCTTT.